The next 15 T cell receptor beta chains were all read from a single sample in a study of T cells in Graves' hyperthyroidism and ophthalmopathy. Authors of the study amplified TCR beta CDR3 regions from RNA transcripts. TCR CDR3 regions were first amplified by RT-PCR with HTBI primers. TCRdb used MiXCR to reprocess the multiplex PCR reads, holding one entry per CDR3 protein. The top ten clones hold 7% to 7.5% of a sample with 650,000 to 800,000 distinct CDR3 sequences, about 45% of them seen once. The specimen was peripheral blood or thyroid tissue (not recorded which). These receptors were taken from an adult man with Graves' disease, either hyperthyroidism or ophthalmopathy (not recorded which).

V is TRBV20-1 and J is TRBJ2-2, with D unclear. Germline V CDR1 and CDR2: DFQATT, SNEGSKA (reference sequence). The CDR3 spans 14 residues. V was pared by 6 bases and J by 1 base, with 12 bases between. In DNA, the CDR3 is TGCAGTGCCAAAAAGGTTCTGAACACCGGGGAGCTGTTTTTT. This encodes CSAKKVLNTGELFF.

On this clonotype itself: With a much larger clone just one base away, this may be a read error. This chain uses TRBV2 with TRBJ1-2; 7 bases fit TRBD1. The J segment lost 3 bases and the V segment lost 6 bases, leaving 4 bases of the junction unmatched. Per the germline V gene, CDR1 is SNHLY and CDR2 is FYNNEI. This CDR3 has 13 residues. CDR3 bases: TGTGCCAGCAGCACCGGGACAGACTATGGCTACACCTTC. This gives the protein CASSTGTDYGYTF.

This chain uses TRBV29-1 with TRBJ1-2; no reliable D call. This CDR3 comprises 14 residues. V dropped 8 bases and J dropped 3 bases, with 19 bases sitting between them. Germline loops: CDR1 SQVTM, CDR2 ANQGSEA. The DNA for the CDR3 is TGCAGCAGCCAAGACCCGGCTCCAGACTATGGCTACACCTTC. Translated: CSSQDPAPDYGYTF.

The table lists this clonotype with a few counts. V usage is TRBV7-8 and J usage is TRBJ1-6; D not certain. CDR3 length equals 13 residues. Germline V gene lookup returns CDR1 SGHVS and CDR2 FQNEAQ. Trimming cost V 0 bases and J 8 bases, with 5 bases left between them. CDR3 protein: CASSLATHSPLHF. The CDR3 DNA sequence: TGTGCCAGCAGCTTAGCGACCCATTCACCCCTCCACTTT. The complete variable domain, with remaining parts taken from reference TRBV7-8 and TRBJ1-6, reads GAGVSQSPRYKVAKRGQDVALRCDPISGHVSLFWYQQALGQGPEFLTYFQNEAQLDKSGLPSDRFFAERPEGSVSTLKIQRTQQEDSAVYLCASSLATHSPLHFGNGTRLTVT.

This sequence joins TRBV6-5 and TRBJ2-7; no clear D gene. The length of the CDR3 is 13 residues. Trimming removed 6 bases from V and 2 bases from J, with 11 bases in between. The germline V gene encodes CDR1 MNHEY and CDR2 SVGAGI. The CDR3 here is CASRKGTAYEQYF. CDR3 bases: TGTGCCAGCAGGAAGGGTACGGCCTACGAGCAGTACTTC.

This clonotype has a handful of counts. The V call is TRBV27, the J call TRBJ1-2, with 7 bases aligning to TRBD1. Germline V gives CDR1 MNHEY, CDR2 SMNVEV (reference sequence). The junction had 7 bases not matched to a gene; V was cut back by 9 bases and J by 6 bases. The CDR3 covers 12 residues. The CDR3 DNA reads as TGTGCCAGTAAGACAGGGTCGAATGGCTACACCTTC. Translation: CASKTGSNGYTF.

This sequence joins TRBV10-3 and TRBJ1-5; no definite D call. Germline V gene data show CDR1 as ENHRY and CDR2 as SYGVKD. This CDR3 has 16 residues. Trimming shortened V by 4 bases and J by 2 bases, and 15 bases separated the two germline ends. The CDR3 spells CAISARGDEGNQPQHF. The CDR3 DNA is TGTGCCATCAGTGCTAGAGGTGATGAGGGCAATCAGCCCCAGCATTTT.

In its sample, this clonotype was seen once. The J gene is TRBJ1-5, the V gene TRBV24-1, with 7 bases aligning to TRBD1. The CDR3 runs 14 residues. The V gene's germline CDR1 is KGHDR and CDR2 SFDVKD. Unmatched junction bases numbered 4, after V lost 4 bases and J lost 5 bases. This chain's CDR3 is CATSETGEDQPQHF. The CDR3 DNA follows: TGTGCCACCAGTGAAACAGGGGAAGATCAGCCCCAGCATTTT.

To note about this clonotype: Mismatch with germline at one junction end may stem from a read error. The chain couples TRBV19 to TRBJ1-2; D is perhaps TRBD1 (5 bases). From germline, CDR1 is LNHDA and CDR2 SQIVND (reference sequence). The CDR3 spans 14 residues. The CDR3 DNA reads TGTGCCAGCAGTATGGGGACGCAGGGTTATGGCTACACCTTC. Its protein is CASSMGTQGYGYTF.

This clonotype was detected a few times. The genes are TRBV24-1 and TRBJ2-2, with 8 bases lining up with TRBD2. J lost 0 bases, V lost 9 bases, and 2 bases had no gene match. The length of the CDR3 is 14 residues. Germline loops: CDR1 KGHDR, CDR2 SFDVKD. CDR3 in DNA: TGTGCCACCGCGGGGGGTCCGAACACCGGGGAGCTGTTTTTT. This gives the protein CATAGGPNTGELFF.

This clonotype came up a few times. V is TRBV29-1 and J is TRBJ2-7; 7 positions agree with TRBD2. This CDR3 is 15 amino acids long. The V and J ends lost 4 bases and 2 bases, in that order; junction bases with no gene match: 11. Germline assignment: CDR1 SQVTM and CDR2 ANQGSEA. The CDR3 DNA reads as TGCAGCGTTGGGGGAGGGAGTAAACCCACCTACGAGCAGTACTTC. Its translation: CSVGGGSKPTYEQYF.

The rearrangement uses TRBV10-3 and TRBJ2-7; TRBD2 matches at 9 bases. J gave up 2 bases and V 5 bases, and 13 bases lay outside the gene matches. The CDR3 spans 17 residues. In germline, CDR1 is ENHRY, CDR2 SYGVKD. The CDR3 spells CAISPFRTWTSAYEQYF. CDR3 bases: TGTGCCATCAGTCCATTCAGAACCTGGACTAGCGCCTACGAGCAGTACTTC.

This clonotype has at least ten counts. CDR3 residues: CSASESSYEQYF. The CDR3, as DNA: TGCAGTGCTAGCGAGAGCTCCTACGAGCAGTACTTC. The chain employs TRBV20-1 and TRBJ2-7; D is uncertain. In germline, CDR1 is DFQATT, CDR2 SNEGSKA (reference sequence). V lost 3 bases to trimming and J lost 0 bases, with 6 bases between them. The CDR3 consists of 12 residues.

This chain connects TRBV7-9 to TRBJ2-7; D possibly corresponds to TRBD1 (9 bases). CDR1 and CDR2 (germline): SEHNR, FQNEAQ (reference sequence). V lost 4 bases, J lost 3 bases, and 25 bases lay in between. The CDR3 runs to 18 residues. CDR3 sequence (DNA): TGTGCCAGCAGCTCCCCGGGAGGGCTAACAGGGGGCTACTACGAGCAGTACTTC. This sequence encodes CASSSPGGLTGGYYEQYF.

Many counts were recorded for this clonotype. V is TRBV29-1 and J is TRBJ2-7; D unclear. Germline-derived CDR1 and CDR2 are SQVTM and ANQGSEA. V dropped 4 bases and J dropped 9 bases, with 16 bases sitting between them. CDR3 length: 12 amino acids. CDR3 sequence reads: CSVGPDPGRQYF. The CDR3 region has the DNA TGCAGCGTTGGACCCGACCCAGGACGGCAGTACTTC.